This T cell receptor beta chain is from a study of graft-versus-host responses after intestinal transplantation. Sequenced by immunoSEQ multiplex PCR; TCRdb stores in-frame clones only, minus some. The profile covers 130,000 to 150,000 clones, with nearly 95% appearing a single time and about 0.18% taken by the ten largest. The CDR3 runs to 14 residues. Unmatched junction bases numbered 5, after V lost 8 bases and J lost 8 bases. Germline values: CDR1 MRHNA, CDR2 SNTAGT. This clone was found once. Its specificity is not known. The chain carries TRBV6-4 and TRBJ2-1; 14 bases match TRBD2. This receptor was identified in a human donor who received an intestinal transplant. The sequences come from unstimulated CD4+ T cells sorted from spleen or lymph node cells, collected before intestinal transplant. CDR3 protein: CASEGLAGVYEQFF. The CDR3 nucleotides read TGTGCCAGCGAGGGACTAGCGGGGGTATATGAGCAGTTCTTC.